The T cell receptor (beta chain) under discussion was sequenced for a study of blood T cell repertoires in COVID-19 (dated by TCRdb to 2019 to 2021). Turning to the overall study: Samples covering the acute and convalescent phases of COVID-19 were provided by collaborators in the United States, Italy and Spain. The prospective study material was composed of cDNA or gDNA derived from T cells, B-cell-depleted T cells, or PBMCs. Deeply sampled blood TCRbeta repertoires from subjects exposed to, actively infected with, or recovered from COVID-19 were included in the dataset. A freely available public database, intended as a resource for researchers studying the immune response to SARS-CoV-2, is where the repertoires were released. Samples were obtained from the ongoing ImmuneRACE study (first 160 participants) and from some 1,200 subjects provided by 6 global collaborators. Nearly every sample came with metadata listing a de-identified subject ID, COVID-19 status, age in years and sex. Where available, HLA class I and class II types were obtained from metadata supplied by the sample provider rather than from assay-based typing. Beyond this particular receptor, the publication reports: The amount of clinical and demographic metadata varied by source and participant and was provided uncurated.

The immunoSEQ Assay, a bias-controlled multiplex PCR, was used to amplify TCRbeta CDR3 regions from genomic DNA. The paper's data handling went like this. Within the assay, amplification of reference gene primers was used to estimate how many nucleated cells each sample contained. Sequence reads were collapsed and filtered to measure the absolute abundance of every unique TCRbeta CDR3 rearrangement. For each sample, productive Simpson clonality was calculated by taking the square root of Simpson's diversity index across productive rearrangements. Here the immuneACCESS table is served through TCRdb, limited to in-frame sequences with V and J called. Missing clones are a known gap in these copies; in checked studies unresolved V genes cover under half, and the rest lacks a known reason. That table supplies the V and J calls and clone size; D and trimming were determined from the DNA. In this sample the table shows some 50,000 clones, 75% to 85% of which occur a single time. The ten largest make up about 7% of the sample.

The V end loses 4 bases and the J end loses 2 bases, and a stretch of 6 bases separates them. Including the terminal cysteine and phenylalanine, the CDR3 comprises 13 residues. The sequence is cut down to CDR3 DNA, 39 bases in frame from base 1. CDR1 SNHLY and CDR2 FYNNEI are derived from the germline V gene. A word on this clone: No cognate antigen has been identified for it. Per-nucleotide qualities are absent, and no much larger clonotype sits a single base away.

Collaborating institutions collected whole blood in K2EDTA tubes following their own protocols. Collaborator samples were shipped for TCRbeta analysis as frozen whole blood, isolated PBMCs, or DNA extracted from either sample type. The clonotype comes from a middle-aged man with acute or convalescent COVID-19. The sample comprised peripheral blood. Recombination joined TRBV2 with TRBJ1-3, with the D gene too uncertain to name. The nucleotides are TGTGCCAGCAGTGGCGGGACTGGAAACACCATATATTTT. This sequence encodes CASSGGTGNTIYF.